The clone carrying this T cell receptor (beta chain) was counted a single time. The target antigen is unknown. This record belongs to a study of blood T cells in healthy people across ages. Points from the study as a whole: Unsorted PBMC input precluded a conclusive naive versus antigen-experienced comparison. Relative to aged donors, long-lived donors carried more naive CD4+ cells and displayed higher diversity. Estimates of total diversity, which came from one million sequenced T cells, were considered to be underestimates.

Losses at the gene ends were 7 bases for V and 5 bases for J; bases not matched to a gene: 8. CDR3 length: 15 amino acids. Germline V lookup: CDR1 SNHLY, CDR2 FYNNEI. The authors isolated at least 6.5 million PBMCs per sample. Through a sample-barcoded 5' primer and a J-beta primer mix, a second PCR was run for about 6 to 12 cycles. In TCRdb, the 5' RACE reads were re-called with MiXCR into one record per CDR3 protein. Of about 1,400,000 distinct CDR3 sequences listed, 40% to 50% were seen once; the top ten hold 7.9%. The J gene is TRBJ1-5, the V gene TRBV2; 10 positions match TRBD1. This TCR was sampled from a woman aged 18-29 years in good health. Sequenced material: blood. This chain's CDR3 is CASTPFGTGDQPQHF. The CDR3 coding sequence is TGTGCCAGCACCCCCTTTGGGACAGGGGATCAGCCCCAGCATTTT. Together with reference TRBV2 and TRBJ1-5, the CDR3 gives the full variable domain: EPEVTQTPSHQVTQMGQEVILRCVPISNHLYFYWYRQILGQKVEFLVSFYNNEISEKSEIFDDQFSVERPDGSNFTLKIRSTKLEDSAMYFCASTPFGTGDQPQHFGDGTRLSIL.